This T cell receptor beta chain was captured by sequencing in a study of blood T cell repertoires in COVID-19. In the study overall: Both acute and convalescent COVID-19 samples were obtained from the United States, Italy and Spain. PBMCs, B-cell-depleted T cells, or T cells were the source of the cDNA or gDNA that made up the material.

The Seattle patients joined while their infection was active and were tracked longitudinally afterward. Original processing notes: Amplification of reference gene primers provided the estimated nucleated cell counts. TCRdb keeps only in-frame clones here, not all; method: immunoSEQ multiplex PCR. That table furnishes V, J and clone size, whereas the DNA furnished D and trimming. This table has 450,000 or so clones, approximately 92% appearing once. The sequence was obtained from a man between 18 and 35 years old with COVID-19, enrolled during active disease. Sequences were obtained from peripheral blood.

CDR3 amino acids: CASSGRGDTQYF. DNA for the CDR3: TGTGCCAGCAGCGGAAGGGGTGATACGCAGTATTTT. The V and J genes are TRBV9 and TRBJ2-3, with D perhaps TRBD1 (5 bases). This CDR3 contains 12 residues. CDR1 is SGDLS, CDR2 YYNGEE, per germline. Between the trimmed V and J ends, which lost 3 bases and 6 bases, there was a span of 8 bases.